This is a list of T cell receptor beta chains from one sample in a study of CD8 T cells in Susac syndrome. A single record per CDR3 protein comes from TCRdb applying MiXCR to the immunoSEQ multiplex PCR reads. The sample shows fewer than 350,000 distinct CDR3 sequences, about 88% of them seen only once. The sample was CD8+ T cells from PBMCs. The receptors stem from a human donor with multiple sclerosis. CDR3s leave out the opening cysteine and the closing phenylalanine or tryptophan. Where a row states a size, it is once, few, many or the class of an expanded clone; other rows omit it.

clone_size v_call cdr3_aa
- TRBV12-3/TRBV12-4 ATAGPYNEQF
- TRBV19 ATGTSGYNEQF
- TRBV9 ASSVGGYNSYEQY
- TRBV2 ASSVTGLDSPLH
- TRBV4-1 ASSPTDDEQF
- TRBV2 ASSGQVDYEQY
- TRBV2 AAGRGRTYEQY
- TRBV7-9 ASGPSGNTEAF
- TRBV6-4 ASSETDAVTDTQY
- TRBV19 ASSPRQLGTGLDTGELF
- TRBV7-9 ASSHAHSYNEQF
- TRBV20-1 SARAVSYEQY
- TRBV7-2 ASSLYQSSYEQY
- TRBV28 ASSLGLAGGTPYEQY
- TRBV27 ASSLSVAGEGEQY
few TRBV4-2 ASSQSSGTSYNEQF
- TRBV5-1 ASSWAQSYEQY
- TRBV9 ASSATDRVSPQH
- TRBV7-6 ASSLEWSNTEAF
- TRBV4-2 ASSQGLAGISSYEQY
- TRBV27 ASSSPGLKEFWNNSPLH
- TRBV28 ASRHTTGNEQF